These 28 T cell receptor beta chains came from one sample sequenced in a study of cytomegalovirus exposure and HLA in healthy donors. The PCR used 60 Vbeta and 13 Jbeta primers. Assay: immunoSEQ multiplex PCR; the TCRdb copy retains only in-frame clones and omits some. The profile covers fewer than 250,000 clones, with around 80% appearing a single time and about 1.8% taken by the ten largest. The sequenced material came from PBMCs. The origin of the receptors is a man aged 40-49 years in good health and CMV-seropositive.

The chain recombines TRBV11-2 with TRBJ2-7, with TRBD1 matching 8 bases. The trim removed 5 bases at V and 11 bases at J, leaving 11 bases unmatched. CDR3 length: 13 residues. Germline V gene lookup returns CDR1 SGHAT and CDR2 FQNNGV. CDR3 sequence: CASSLLPQGVEYV. CDR3 DNA sequence: TGTGCCAGCAGCCTTCTTCCACAGGGGGTGGAGTACGTC.

The V call is TRBV6-1, the J call TRBJ2-2, with D tentatively TRBD2 (6 bases). From germline, CDR1 is MNHNS and CDR2 SASEGT. Trimming pared 5 bases from V and 6 bases from J, leaving 16 bases between. The CDR3 covers 15 residues. The CDR3 reads CASSSTSGSPGELFF. The CDR3 DNA is TGTGCCAGCAGTTCGACTAGTGGGAGCCCCGGGGAGCTGTTTTTT.

The V and J genes are TRBV5-1 and TRBJ2-7; D possibly corresponds to TRBD1 (6 bases). Trimming took 6 bases from V and 7 from J, leaving 11 bases between them. The CDR3 loop spans 11 amino acids. Germline values: CDR1 SGHRS, CDR2 YFSETQ. CDR3 sequence reads: CASTQTGEQYF. CDR3 nucleotides: TGCGCCAGCACCCAAACAGGGGAGCAGTACTTC.

The V call is TRBV7-2, the J call TRBJ2-3; D is unclear. Trimming cost V 1 base and J 11 bases, with 7 bases left between them. Germline CDR1 SGHTA, CDR2 FQGNSA. The CDR3 extends over 11 amino acids. CDR3 protein: CASSLVELQYF. For the CDR3, the DNA is TGTGCCAGCAGCTTAGTTGAGTTGCAGTATTTT.

The V gene is TRBV29-1, the J gene TRBJ1-2; 7 bases are shared with TRBD1. Germline trimming cut 3 bases from V and 2 bases from J; bases unmatched to any gene: 12. Germline V gene sequence: CDR1 SQVTM, CDR2 ANQGSEA. The CDR3 extends over 16 amino acids. CDR3 coding DNA: TGCAGCGTTGATAAGAGGTTCAGGGGGACGAACTATGGCTACACCTTC. This sequence encodes CSVDKRFRGTNYGYTF.

Turning to this clone: Sequence at one end of the junction differs from germline and may be a read error. The chain has TRBV25-1 and TRBJ2-6, with D tentatively TRBD2 (6 bases). Germline assignment: CDR1 MGHDK and CDR2 SYGVNS. This CDR3 contains 16 residues. The CDR3 DNA is TGTGCCAGCAGTGAATTTTCAGGGACTGGGGCCAACGGCCTGACTTTC. This codes for CASSEFSGTGANGLTF.

The chain couples TRBV5-4 to TRBJ2-1, with 9 bases that match TRBD2. Germline V gene sequence: CDR1 SGHNT, CDR2 YYREEE (reference sequence). J was trimmed by 2 bases and V by 0 bases; bases with no gene match: 3. This CDR3 is 16 amino acids long. In nucleotides, the CDR3 is TGTGCCAGCAGCTTGGCTAGCGGGACTCCCTACAATGAGCAGTTCTTC. Its protein is CASSLASGTPYNEQFF.

The gene calls are TRBV5-8 and TRBJ2-7; 8 bases fit TRBD1. There are 14 residues in the CDR3. V lost 1 base to trimming and J lost 3 bases; unmatched junction nucleotides: 3. The germline V gene encodes CDR1 SGHTS and CDR2 YDEGEE. The CDR3 loop reads CASSLKGQDYEQYF. The CDR3 DNA reads as TGTGCCAGCAGCTTGAAGGGACAGGACTACGAGCAGTACTTC.

The chain has TRBV6-5 and TRBJ1-5; D call uncertain. CDR1 MNHEY and CDR2 SVGAGI come from the germline V gene. This CDR3 spans 14 amino acids. V gave up 6 bases and J gave up 6 bases, with 15 bases separating them. The CDR3 here is CASSRTVSLQPQHF. The CDR3 DNA is TGTGCCAGCAGCCGGACTGTCTCTCTTCAGCCCCAGCATTTT.

The J gene is TRBJ2-7, the V gene TRBV7-9, with 9 bases fitting TRBD2. Unmatched junction bases numbered 3, after V lost 0 bases and J lost 3 bases. Germline CDR1 is SEHNR and CDR2 is FQNEAQ (reference sequence). CDR3 length: 15 amino acids. CDR3 residues: CASSLASGSNYEQYF. The CDR3 coding sequence is TGTGCCAGCAGCTTAGCTAGCGGGAGTAACTACGAGCAGTACTTC.

The rearrangement uses TRBV28 and TRBJ1-2, with D possibly matching TRBD1 (5 bases). Trimming removed 8 bases at V and 4 bases at J, with 23 bases between. The CDR3 spans 16 residues. In germline, CDR1 is MDHEN, CDR2 SYDVKM. The CDR3 spells CASRGVGQRGGYGYTF. In DNA, the CDR3 is TGTGCCAGCCGGGGGGTGGGTCAAAGGGGCGGCTATGGCTACACCTTC.

This chain joins TRBV25-1 and TRBJ2-5, with TRBD2 matching over 12 bases. The J segment lost 0 bases and the V segment lost 6 bases, leaving 5 bases of the junction unmatched. Germline values: CDR1 MGHDK, CDR2 SYGVNS. CDR3 length: 16 amino acids. The CDR3 DNA reads TGTGCCAGCAGACTAGCGGGAGGTTCGTACCAAGAGACCCAGTACTTC. Translated, it gives CASRLAGGSYQETQYF.

The CDR3 sequence: CASSAATGGKVGQEYF. The DNA of the CDR3 is TGTGCCAGCAGTGCGGCGACAGGGGGCAAGGTGGGACAGGAGTACTTC. This chain links TRBV6-1 with TRBJ2-7, with TRBD1 identical over 10 bases. Trimming at V came to 4 bases and at J to 11 bases, leaving 17 bases not matched to a gene. From germline, CDR1 is MNHNS and CDR2 SASEGT. The CDR3 is made up of 16 amino acids.

The rearrangement uses TRBV5-1 and TRBJ2-5, with TRBD2 matching over 7 bases. The CDR3 is 13 residues long. Germline V gene lookup returns CDR1 SGHRS and CDR2 YFSETQ. The J segment lost 5 bases and the V segment lost 4 bases, leaving 5 bases of the junction unmatched. In DNA form, the CDR3 reads TGCGCCAGCAGCGGCGGGAGTGGGGAGACCCAGTACTTC. Translated, it gives CASSGGSGETQYF.

The chain uses TRBV10-3 and TRBJ2-1, with no clear D. Germline V gives CDR1 ENHRY, CDR2 SYGVKD. V was clipped by 4 bases and J by 7 bases, with 8 bases between them. The CDR3 sequence is 12 residues long. The CDR3 loop reads CAISGGSNEQFF. In DNA form, the CDR3 reads TGTGCCATCAGTGGCGGTTCTAATGAGCAGTTCTTC.

As regards this clone: Germline and junction disagree at one end, which may indicate a read error. Other DNA sequences within the sample encode an identical CDR3. The rearrangement uses TRBV18 and TRBJ1-1; TRBD1 matches at 7 bases. This CDR3 comprises 13 residues. The V gene's germline CDR1 is KGHSH and CDR2 LQKENI. The CDR3 region is CASSPGQNTEAFF. CDR3 in DNA: TGTGCCAGCTCACCGGGACAGAACACCGAAGCTTTCTTT.

The CDR3 DNA is TGTGCCAGCAGTCCCCGCCAGGGCTTAGGCACTGAAGCTTTCTTT. Encoded protein: CASSPRQGLGTEAFF. The gene calls are TRBV28 and TRBJ1-1, with D tentatively TRBD1 (5 bases). Between the trimmed V and J ends, which lost 5 bases and 4 bases, there was a span of 17 bases. The CDR3 runs to 15 residues. CDR1 and CDR2 (germline): MDHEN, SYDVKM.

The rearrangement uses TRBV9 and TRBJ1-1; D is uncertain. V lost 0 bases to trimming and J lost 0 bases, with 6 bases between them. The CDR3 contains 14 residues. CDR1 and CDR2 from the germline V gene are SGDLS and YYNGEE. CDR3 DNA sequence: TGTGCCAGCAGCGTAGGCGTGGTGAACACTGAAGCTTTCTTT. Its translation is CASSVGVVNTEAFF.

This chain links TRBV5-1 with TRBJ2-1, with TRBD2 identical over 12 bases. The CDR3 runs to 16 residues. Germline V gene data show CDR1 as SGHRS and CDR2 as YFSETQ. Trimming cost V 0 bases and J 8 bases; bases outside gene matches: 6. In nucleotides, the CDR3 is TGCGCCAGCAGCTTGGCACTAGCGGGAGGAAGGGATGAGCAGTTCTTC. This encodes CASSLALAGGRDEQFF.

The chain has TRBV30 and TRBJ1-4; 8 nucleotides line up with TRBD1. The V gene's germline CDR1 is GTSNPN and CDR2 SVGIG (reference sequence). V trimming: 6 bases; J trimming: 5 bases; junction bases outside the gene matches: 8. The length of the CDR3 is 14 residues. Here the CDR3 DNA reads TGTGCCTGCCCCACGGACAGGGCGAATGAAAAACTGTTTTTT. Translation gives CACPTDRANEKLFF.

This clone appeared a few times. The chain has TRBV10-3 and TRBJ2-1, with a weak D call TRBD1 (5 bases). Trimming cost V 4 bases and J 7 bases, with 11 bases left between them. Per the germline V gene, CDR1 is ENHRY and CDR2 is SYGVKD. The CDR3 is 13 residues long. CDR3 loop: CAISGNRLNEQFF. The CDR3, as DNA: TGTGCCATCAGTGGTAACAGGCTGAATGAGCAGTTCTTC.

The chain links TRBV4-1 to TRBJ2-7; 8 bases align to TRBD2. This CDR3 contains 14 residues. Germline CDR1 and CDR2: MGHRA and YSYEKL. J gave up 9 bases and V 3 bases, and 10 bases lay outside the gene matches. In nucleotides, the CDR3 is TGCGCCAGCAGCCATAATAGCGGGAAAGGAGGGCAGTACTTC. Amino acids: CASSHNSGKGGQYF.

The V and J genes are TRBV28 and TRBJ2-2, with a possible D match to TRBD2 (7 bases). Germline-derived CDR1 and CDR2 are MDHEN and SYDVKM. Deletions cut 6 bases from V and 4 bases from J, with 18 bases between. The CDR3 is 16 residues long. CDR3 sequence (DNA): TGTGCCAGCAGCCTGGGAGGGGGGGGCCTCACCGGGGAGCTGTTTTTT. It encodes CASSLGGGGLTGELFF.

This chain links TRBV18 with TRBJ1-1, with D maybe TRBD1 (5 bases). CDR1 is KGHSH and CDR2 is LQKENI in the germline V gene. V lost 1 base and J lost 4, with 19 bases in between. The CDR3 covers 17 residues. Here the CDR3 reads CASSPLNGAAKGTEAFF. The CDR3 region has the DNA TGTGCCAGCTCACCACTTAATGGGGCGGCAAAAGGCACTGAAGCTTTCTTT.

The chain combines TRBV9 with TRBJ1-5; D may be TRBD1 (6 bases). Deletions cut 4 bases from V and 4 bases from J, with 24 bases between. Looked up from germline, CDR1 is SGDLS and CDR2 is YYNGEE. This CDR3 is built from 18 residues. The CDR3 sequence is CASSRSAGEIKVNQPQHF. The CDR3 coding sequence is TGTGCCAGCAGCCGCTCTGCAGGGGAGATTAAAGTAAATCAGCCCCAGCATTTT.

The CDR3 sequence is CASSDPGLAGDPSTDTQYF. The CDR3 coding sequence is TGTGCCAGCAGTGATCCCGGACTAGCGGGGGATCCTAGCACAGATACGCAGTATTTT. The rearrangement links TRBV2 to TRBJ2-3; 13 nucleotides agree with TRBD2. This CDR3 has 19 amino acids. Germline lookup yields CDR1 SNHLY and CDR2 FYNNEI. Losses at the gene ends were 3 bases for V and 0 bases for J; bases not matched to a gene: 9.

The V gene is TRBV7-7, the J gene TRBJ2-1; D is uncertain. CDR3 length: 14 residues. CDR1 and CDR2 (germline): SSHAT, FNYEAQ (reference sequence). Trimming cost V 5 bases and J 4 bases, with 12 bases left between them. CDR3 DNA: TGTGCCAGCAGCCCAAGCCGGGTGTACAATGAGCAGTTCTTC. This codes for CASSPSRVYNEQFF.

The V gene is TRBV27, the J gene TRBJ2-1; 7 bases map to TRBD2. Germline V gene sequence: CDR1 MNHEY, CDR2 SMNVEV (reference sequence). V lost 5 bases, J lost 0 bases, and 13 bases stayed unmatched. The CDR3 is 18 residues long. The CDR3 region is CASSDPGLLRSSYNEQFF. CDR3 nucleotides: TGTGCCAGCAGTGACCCGGGACTACTGCGGAGCTCCTACAATGAGCAGTTCTTC.